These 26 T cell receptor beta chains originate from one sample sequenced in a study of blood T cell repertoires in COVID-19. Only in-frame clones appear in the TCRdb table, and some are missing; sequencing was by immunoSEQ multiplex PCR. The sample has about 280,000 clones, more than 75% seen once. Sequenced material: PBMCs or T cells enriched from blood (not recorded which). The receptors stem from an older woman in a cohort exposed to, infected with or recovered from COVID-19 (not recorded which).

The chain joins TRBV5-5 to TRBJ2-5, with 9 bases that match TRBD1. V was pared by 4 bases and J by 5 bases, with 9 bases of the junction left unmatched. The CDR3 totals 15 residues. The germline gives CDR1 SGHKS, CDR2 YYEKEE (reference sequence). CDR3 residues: CASSRPTGGAETQYF. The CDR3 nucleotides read TGTGCCAGCAGCAGACCTACAGGGGGCGCGGAGACCCAGTACTTC.

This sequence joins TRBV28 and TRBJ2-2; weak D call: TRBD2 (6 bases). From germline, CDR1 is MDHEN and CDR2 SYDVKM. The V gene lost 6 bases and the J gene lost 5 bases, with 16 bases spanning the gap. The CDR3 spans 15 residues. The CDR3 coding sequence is TGTGCCAGCAGCCCGGCGGGGCCGGGAACCGGGGAGCTGTTTTTT. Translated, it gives CASSPAGPGTGELFF.

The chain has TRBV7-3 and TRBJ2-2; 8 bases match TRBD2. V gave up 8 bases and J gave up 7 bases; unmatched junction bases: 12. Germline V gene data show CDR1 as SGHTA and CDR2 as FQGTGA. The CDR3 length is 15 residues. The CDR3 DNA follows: TGTGCCAGCGGGATTACAGCGGGAGCGGGCGGGGAGCTGTTTTTT. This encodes CASGITAGAGGELFF.

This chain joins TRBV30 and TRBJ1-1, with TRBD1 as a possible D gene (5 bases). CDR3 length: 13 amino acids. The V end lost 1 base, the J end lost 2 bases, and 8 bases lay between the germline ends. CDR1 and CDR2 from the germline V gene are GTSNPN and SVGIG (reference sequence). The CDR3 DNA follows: TGTGCCTGGAGTGCACAGGCAAACACTGAAGCTTTCTTT. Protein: CAWSAQANTEAFF.

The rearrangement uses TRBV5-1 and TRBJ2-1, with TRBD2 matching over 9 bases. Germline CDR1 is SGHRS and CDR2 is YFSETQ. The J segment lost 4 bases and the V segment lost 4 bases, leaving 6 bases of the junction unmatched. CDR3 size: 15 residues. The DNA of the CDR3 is TGCGCCAGCAGCAAGACTAGCGGTCCTTACAATGAGCAGTTCTTC. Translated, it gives CASSKTSGPYNEQFF. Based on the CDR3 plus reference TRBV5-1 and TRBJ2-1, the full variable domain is KAGVTQTPRYLIKTRGQQVTLSCSPISGHRSVSWYQQTPGQGLQFLFEYFSETQRNKGNFPGRFSGRQFSNSRSEMNVSTLELGDSALYLCASSKTSGPYNEQFFGPGTRLTVL.

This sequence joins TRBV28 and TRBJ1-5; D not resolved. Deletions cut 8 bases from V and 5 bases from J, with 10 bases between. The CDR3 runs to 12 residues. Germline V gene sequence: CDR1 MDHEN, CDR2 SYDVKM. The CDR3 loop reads CASEGVDQPQHF. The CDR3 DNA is TGTGCCAGCGAGGGAGTGGATCAGCCCCAGCATTTT.

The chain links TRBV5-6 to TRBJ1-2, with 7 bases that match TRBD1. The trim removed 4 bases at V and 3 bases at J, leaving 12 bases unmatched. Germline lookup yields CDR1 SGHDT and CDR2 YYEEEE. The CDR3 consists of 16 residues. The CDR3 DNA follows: TGTGCCAGCAGCCATACTCTACAGGGGATGGACTATGGCTACACCTTC. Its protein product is CASSHTLQGMDYGYTF.

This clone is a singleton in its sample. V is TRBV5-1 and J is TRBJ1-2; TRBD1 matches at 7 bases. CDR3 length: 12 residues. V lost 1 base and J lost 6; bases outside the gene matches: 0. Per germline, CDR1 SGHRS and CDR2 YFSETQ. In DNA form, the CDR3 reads TGCGCCAGCAGCTTGCAGGGGGATGGCTACACCTTC. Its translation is CASSLQGDGYTF.

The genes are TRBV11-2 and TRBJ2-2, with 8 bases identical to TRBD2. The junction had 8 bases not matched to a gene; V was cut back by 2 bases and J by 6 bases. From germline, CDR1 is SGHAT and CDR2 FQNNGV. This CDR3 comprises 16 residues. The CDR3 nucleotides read TGTGCCAGCAGCTTACGCGGGGGGCGAGTAGCCGGGGAGCTGTTTTTT. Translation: CASSLRGGRVAGELFF.

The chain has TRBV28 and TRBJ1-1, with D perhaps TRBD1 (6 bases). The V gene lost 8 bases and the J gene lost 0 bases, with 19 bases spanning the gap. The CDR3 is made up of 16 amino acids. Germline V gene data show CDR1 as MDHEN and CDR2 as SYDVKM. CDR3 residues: CASGLGGGSMNTEAFF. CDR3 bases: TGTGCCAGCGGCCTGGGGGGGGGCTCGATGAACACTGAAGCTTTCTTT.

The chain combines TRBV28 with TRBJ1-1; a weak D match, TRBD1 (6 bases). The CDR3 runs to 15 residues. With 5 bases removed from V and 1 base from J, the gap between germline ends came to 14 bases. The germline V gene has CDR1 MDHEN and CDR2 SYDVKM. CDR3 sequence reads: CASSLQTGTNTEAFF. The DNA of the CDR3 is TGTGCCAGCAGTCTACAAACAGGGACGAACACTGAAGCTTTCTTT.

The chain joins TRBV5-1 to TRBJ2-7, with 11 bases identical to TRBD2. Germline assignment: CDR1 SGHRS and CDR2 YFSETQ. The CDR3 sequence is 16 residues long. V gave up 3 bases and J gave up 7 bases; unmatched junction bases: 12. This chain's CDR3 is CASSSSLAGGQGEQYF. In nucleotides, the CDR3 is TGCGCCAGCAGCTCTTCGTTAGCGGGAGGGCAGGGGGAGCAGTACTTC.

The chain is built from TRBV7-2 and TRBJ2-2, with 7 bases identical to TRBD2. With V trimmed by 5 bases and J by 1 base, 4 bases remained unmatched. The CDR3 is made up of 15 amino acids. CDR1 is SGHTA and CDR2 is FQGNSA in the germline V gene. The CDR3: CASSRKRENTGELFF. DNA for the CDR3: TGTGCCAGCAGCCGGAAGCGGGAGAACACCGGGGAGCTGTTTTTT.

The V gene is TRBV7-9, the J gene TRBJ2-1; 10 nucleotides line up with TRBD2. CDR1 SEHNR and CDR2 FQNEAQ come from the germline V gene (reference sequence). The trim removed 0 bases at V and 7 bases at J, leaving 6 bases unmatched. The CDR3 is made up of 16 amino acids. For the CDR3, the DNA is TGTGCCAGCAGCTTAGCGGTACTAGCGGGAACGAATGAGCAGTTCTTC. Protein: CASSLAVLAGTNEQFF.

The CDR3 bases are TGTGCCAGCACCCCGGGAGAAGGAGATGGCTACACCTTC. Its protein product is CASTPGEGDGYTF. The chain joins TRBV28 to TRBJ1-2; D remains ambiguous. With 7 bases removed from V and 6 bases from J, the gap between germline ends came to 15 bases. The CDR3 runs to 13 residues. The germline CDR1 and CDR2 sequences are MDHEN and SYDVKM.

CDR3 coding DNA: TGTGCCAGCAGGGCCGGGACAGGGGGCACTGAAGCTTTCTTT. Protein sequence: CASRAGTGGTEAFF. The chain has TRBV14 and TRBJ1-1; 11 bases fit TRBD1. With 6 bases clipped from V and 4 bases from J, the junction kept 4 bases outside the gene matches. Germline-derived CDR1 and CDR2 are SGHDN and FVKESK. The CDR3 runs to 14 residues.

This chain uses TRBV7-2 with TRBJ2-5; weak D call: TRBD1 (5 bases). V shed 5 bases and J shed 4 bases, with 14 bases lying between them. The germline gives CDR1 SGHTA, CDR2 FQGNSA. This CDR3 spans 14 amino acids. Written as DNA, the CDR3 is TGTGCCAGCAGCCCACCTCGACAGAGAGAGACCCAGTACTTC. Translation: CASSPPRQRETQYF.

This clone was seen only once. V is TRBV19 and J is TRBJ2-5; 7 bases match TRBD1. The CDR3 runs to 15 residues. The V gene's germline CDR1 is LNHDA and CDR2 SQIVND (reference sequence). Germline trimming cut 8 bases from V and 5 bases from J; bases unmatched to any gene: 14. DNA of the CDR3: TGTGCCAGTCCATTCTACAGGGGTGAGGAGGAGACCCAGTACTTC. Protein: CASPFYRGEEETQYF.

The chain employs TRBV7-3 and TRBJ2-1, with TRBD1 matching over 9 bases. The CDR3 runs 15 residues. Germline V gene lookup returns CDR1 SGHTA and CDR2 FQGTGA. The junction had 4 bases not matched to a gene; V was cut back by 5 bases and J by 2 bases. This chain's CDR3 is CASSKRQGAYNEQFF. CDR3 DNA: TGTGCCAGCAGCAAACGACAGGGGGCCTACAATGAGCAGTTCTTC.

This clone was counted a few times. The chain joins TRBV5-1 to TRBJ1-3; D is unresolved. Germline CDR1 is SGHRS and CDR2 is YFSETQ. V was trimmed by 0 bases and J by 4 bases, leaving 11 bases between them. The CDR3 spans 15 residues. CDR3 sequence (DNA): TGCGCCAGCAGCTTGGAGGCAGGAGGAGGAAACACCATATATTTT. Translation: CASSLEAGGGNTIYF.

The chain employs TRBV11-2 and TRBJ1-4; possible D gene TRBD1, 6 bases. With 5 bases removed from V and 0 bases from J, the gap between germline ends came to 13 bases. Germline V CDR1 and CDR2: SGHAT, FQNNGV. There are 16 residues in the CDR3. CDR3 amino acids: CASSPGQSATNEKLFF. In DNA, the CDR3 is TGTGCCAGCAGCCCCGGACAGTCTGCAACTAATGAAAAACTGTTTTTT.

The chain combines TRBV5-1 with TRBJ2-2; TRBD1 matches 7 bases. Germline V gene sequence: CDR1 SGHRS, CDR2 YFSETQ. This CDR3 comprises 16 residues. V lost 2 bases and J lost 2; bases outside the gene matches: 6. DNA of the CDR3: TGCGCCAGCAGCTTCTTGGTAGGGGGCAACACCGGGGAGCTGTTTTTT. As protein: CASSFLVGGNTGELFF.

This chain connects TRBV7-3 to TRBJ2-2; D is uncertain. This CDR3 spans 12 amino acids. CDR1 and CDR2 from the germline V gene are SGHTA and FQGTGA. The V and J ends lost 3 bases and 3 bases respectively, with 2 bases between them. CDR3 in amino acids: CASSFYTGELFF. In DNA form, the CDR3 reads TGTGCCAGCAGCTTCTACACCGGGGAGCTGTTTTTT.

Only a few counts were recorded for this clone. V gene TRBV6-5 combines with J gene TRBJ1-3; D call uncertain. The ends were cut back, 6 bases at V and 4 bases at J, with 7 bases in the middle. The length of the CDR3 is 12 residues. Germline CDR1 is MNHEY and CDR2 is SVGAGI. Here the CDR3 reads CASRTGGNTIYF. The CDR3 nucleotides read TGTGCCAGCAGAACGGGGGGAAACACCATATATTTT.

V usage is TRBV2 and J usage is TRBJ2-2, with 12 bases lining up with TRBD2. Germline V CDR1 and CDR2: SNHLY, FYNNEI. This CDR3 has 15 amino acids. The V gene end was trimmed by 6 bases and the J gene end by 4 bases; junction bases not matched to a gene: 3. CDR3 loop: CASRTSGSGTGELFF. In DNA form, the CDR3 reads TGTGCCAGCAGGACTAGCGGGAGTGGCACCGGGGAGCTGTTTTTT. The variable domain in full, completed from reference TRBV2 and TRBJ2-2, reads EPEVTQTPSHQVTQMGQEVILRCVPISNHLYFYWYRQILGQKVEFLVSFYNNEISEKSEIFDDQFSVERPDGSNFTLKIRSTKLEDSAMYFCASRTSGSGTGELFFGEGSRLTVL.

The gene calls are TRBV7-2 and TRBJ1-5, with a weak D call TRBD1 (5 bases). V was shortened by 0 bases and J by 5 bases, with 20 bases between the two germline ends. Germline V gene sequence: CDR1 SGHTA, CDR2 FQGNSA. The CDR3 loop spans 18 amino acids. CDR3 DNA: TGTGCCAGCAGCTTAGCGCCTTATCTGCTAGGGGTCCATCAGCCCCAGCATTTT. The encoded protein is CASSLAPYLLGVHQPQHF. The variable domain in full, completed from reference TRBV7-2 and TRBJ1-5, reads GAGVSQSPSNKVTEKGKDVELRCDPISGHTALYWYRQSLGQGLEFLIYFQGNSAPDKSGLPSDRFSAERTGGSVSTLTIQRTQQEDSAVYLCASSLAPYLLGVHQPQHFGDGTRLSIL.